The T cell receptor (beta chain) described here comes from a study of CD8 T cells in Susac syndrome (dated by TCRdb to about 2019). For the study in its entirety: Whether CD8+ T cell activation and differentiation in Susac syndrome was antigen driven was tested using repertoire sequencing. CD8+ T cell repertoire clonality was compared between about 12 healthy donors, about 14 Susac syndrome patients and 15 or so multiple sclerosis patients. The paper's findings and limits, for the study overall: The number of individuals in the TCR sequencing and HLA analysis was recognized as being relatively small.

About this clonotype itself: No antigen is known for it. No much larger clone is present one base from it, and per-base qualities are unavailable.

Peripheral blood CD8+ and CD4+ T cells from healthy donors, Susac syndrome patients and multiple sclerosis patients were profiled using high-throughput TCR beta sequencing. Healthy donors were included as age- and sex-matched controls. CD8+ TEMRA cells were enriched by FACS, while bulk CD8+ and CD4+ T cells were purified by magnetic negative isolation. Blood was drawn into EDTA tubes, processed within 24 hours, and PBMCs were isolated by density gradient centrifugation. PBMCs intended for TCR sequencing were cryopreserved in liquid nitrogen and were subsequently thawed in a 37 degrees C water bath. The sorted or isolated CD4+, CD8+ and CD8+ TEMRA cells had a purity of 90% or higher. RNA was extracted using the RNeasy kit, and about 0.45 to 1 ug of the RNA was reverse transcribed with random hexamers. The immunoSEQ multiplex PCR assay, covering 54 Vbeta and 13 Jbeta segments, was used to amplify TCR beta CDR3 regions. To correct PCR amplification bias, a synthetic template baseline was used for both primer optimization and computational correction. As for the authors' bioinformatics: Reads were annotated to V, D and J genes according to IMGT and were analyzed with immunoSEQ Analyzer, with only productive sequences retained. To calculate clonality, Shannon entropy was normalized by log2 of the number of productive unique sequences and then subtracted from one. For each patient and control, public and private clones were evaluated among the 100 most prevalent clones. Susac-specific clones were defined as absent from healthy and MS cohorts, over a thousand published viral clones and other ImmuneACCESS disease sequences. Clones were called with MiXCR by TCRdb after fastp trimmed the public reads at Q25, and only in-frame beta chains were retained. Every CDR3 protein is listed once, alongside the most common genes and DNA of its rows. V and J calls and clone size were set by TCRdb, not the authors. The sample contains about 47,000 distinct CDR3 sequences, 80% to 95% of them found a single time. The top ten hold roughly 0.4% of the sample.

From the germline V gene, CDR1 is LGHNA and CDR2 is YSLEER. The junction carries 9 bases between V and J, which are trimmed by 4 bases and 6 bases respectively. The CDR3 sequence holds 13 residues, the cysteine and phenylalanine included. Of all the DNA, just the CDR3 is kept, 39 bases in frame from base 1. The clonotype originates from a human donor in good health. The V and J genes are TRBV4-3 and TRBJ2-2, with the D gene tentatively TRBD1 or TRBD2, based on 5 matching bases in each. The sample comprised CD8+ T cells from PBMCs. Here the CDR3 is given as CASSPLGAGELFF. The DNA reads TGCGCCAGCAGCCCCCTGGGGGCCGGGGAGCTGTTTTTT.